This T cell receptor beta chain derives from a study of Ad26.COV2.S vaccination and SARS-CoV-2 variants (dated by TCRdb to the early 2020s). Background on the whole study: Vaccine-arm donors were drawn from COV1001, a multicentre, randomized, double-blind, placebo-controlled phase I-IIa trial of Ad26.COV2.S in healthy adults. Ad26.COV2.S was given intramuscularly at 5x10^10 or 1x10^11 viral particles, as a single shot or as two shots 56 days apart. TCRbeta repertoire sequencing served as the tool for gauging how specific and how broad the SARS-CoV-2-reactive T cell receptors were following Ad26.COV2.S vaccination. A total of some 30 samples were included in the TCR-sequenced set, comprising around 20 Ad26.COV2.S vaccine recipients, 5 placebo recipients and 8 SARS-CoV-2 convalescent individuals. Trial participants were randomized into five groups of five, in which low-dose or high-dose Ad26.COV2.S was given once or twice, or placebo was given on both occasions. Investigators did not know the trial group allocation while performing experiments and assessing outcomes. Overall study results and their limits: After vaccination, spike-specific CD8+ and CD4+ T cell responses were reported to show substantial breadth. Comparing responses between vaccine doses or regimens was not something the study was powered to do. Compared with placebo recipients, Ad26.COV2.S recipients showed higher spike-specific TCR breadth (P = 0.0014). The authors noted that total T cell responses may have been underestimated by the TCR breadth and depth analyses. Comparable non-spike TCR breadth was observed between vaccine and placebo recipients, consistent with only spike being contained in the vaccine.

The germline V gene specifies MDHEN as CDR1 and SYDVKM as CDR2. The CDR3 goes from the cysteine to the phenylalanine over 15 residues. CDR3 DNA only is kept here, 45 bases in frame from base 1. Trimming at the junction amounts to 7 bases on V and 4 bases on J, and the germline ends lie 18 bases apart. TCRbeta CDR3 regions were sequenced with the immunoSEQ Assay. After extraction, genomic DNA underwent amplification by bias-controlled multiplex PCR, followed by high-throughput sequencing. In the source study's methods: Collapsing and filtering of sequences were performed to quantify the absolute abundance of each unique TCRbeta CDR3 region. T cell fraction was estimated by normalization of TCRbeta template counts to usable DNA, with usable DNA being measured through amplification of reference genes present in all nucleated cells. Repertoire TCRs were annotated as SARS-CoV-2-specific when V gene, CDR3 amino acid sequence and J gene were exactly matched to a known reactive TCR set. The reference SARS-CoV-2 TCR set was derived from MIRA and filtered for enrichment in COVID-19-positive ImmuneCODE repertoires, a step that removed public or cross-reactive TCRs. Drawing on the MIRA antigens, annotated TCRs were analysed further at the level of specific ORF or position within ORF. Breadth was defined as annotated unique rearrangements over total unique productive rearrangements; depth was the summed frequency of those rearrangements. Two-sided Wilcoxon rank-sum tests were applied when comparing TCR breadth between groups. As stored in TCRdb, this immuneACCESS dataset retains in-frame rearrangements with V and J assigned. A fraction of the clones does not appear; measured against another copy, unresolved V genes explain less than half of the discrepancy, and the remainder lacks a known reason. V and J calls plus clone size are reproduced from that table; the DNA served to infer D and trimming. The sample table shows about 480,000 clones, and around 90% are seen once. The ten most abundant clones make up roughly 13% of the sample.

Comment on this clone: The specificity of this receptor is unknown. The record has no base qualities; no much larger clone is one base away.

The sample's treatment or condition, from its label and the paper: roughly 20 received Ad26.COV2.S at low or high dose, single or two shots; about 5 received placebo; per-sample allocation not given. Repertoires of vaccine and placebo recipients were sequenced from samples taken on day 63 after the first injection. Cohort 1b enrolled 25 or so adults aged 18-55 years at a single site in Boston, USA, between 29 July and 7 August 2020. Ad26.COV2.S was a replication-incompetent adenovirus type 26 vector that expressed a prefusion-stabilized SARS-CoV-2 spike protein derived from the original Wuhan strain.

This TCR was recovered from a person aged 18 to 65 who received the Ad26.COV2.S COVID-19 vaccine or a placebo. Here the sequenced sample was peripheral blood, taken in a trial of Ad26.COV2.S vaccine versus placebo. Here the chain combines TRBV28 and TRBJ2-3, with the D segment identity uncertain. The CDR3 corresponds to CASKLLAVGADTQYF. The DNA sequence is given as TGTGCCAGCAAACTTCTGGCGGTTGGAGCAGATACGCAGTATTTT.